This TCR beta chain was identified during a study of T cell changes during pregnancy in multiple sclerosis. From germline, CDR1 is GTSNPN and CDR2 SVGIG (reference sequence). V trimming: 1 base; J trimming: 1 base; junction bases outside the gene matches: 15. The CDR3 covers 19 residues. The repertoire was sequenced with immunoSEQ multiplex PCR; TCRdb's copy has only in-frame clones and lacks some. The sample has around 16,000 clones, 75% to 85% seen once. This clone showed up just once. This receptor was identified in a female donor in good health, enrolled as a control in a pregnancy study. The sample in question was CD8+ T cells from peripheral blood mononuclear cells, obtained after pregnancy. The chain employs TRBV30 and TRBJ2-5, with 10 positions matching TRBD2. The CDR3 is CAWSATWESGGGPQETQYF. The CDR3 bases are TGTGCCTGGAGTGCTACTTGGGAAAGCGGGGGGGGGCCCCAAGAGACCCAGTACTTC.